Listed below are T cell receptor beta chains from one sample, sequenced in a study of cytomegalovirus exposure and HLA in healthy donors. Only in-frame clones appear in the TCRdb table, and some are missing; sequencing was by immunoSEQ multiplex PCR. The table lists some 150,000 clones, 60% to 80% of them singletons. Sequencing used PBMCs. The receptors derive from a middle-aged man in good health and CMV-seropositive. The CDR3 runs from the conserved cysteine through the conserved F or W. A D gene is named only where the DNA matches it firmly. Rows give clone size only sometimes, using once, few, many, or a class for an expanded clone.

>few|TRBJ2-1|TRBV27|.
CASSSTTAPYNEQFF
TGTGCCAGCAGTTCTACTACCGCCCCTTACAATGAGCAGTTCTTC
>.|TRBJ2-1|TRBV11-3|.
CASSLGELDEQFF
TGTGCCAGCAGCTTAGGCGAATTAGATGAGCAGTTCTTC
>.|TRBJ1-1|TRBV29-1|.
CSVEELQGRNTEAFF
TGCAGCGTTGAAGAATTGCAGGGGAGGAACACTGAAGCTTTCTTT
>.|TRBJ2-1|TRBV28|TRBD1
CASSLGPGQGISYNEQFF
TGTGCCAGCAGTTTGGGTCCGGGACAGGGGATCTCCTACAATGAGCAGTTCTTC
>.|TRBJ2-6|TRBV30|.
CAWSVHGSGANGLTF
TGTGCCTGGAGTGTACACGGCTCTGGGGCCAACGGCCTGACTTTC
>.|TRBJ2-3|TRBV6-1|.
CASSRSVTDTQYF
TGTGCCAGCAGCCGAAGCGTCACAGATACGCAGTATTTT
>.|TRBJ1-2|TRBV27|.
CASSFGGSVEGYTF
TGTGCCAGCAGTTTCGGGGGATCGGTGGAAGGCTACACCTTC
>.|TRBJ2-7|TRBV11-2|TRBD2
CASSETSDSYEQYF
TGTGCCAGCAGCGAAACTAGCGACTCCTACGAGCAGTACTTC
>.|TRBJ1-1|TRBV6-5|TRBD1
CASSYLGQGNTEAFF
TGTGCCAGCAGTTACCTAGGACAGGGAAACACTGAAGCTTTCTTT
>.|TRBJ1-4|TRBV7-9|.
CASSLAYGSGNEKLFF
TGTGCCAGCAGCTTAGCGTACGGGTCGGGTAATGAAAAACTGTTTTTT
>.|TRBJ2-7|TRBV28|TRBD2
CASSLHPGLAGVYEQYF
TGTGCCAGCAGTTTACACCCTGGGCTAGCGGGAGTTTACGAGCAGTACTTC
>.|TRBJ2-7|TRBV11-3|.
CASSSRTTSFYEQYF
TGTGCCAGCAGCTCCCGGACGACTAGTTTCTACGAGCAGTACTTC
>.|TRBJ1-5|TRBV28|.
CASSLVTVVEEPQHF
TGTGCCAGCAGTTTAGTAACCGTGGTAGAGGAGCCCCAGCATTTT
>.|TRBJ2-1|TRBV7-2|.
CASSLRAGTRGEQFF
TGTGCCAGCAGCTTACGCGCAGGGACCAGGGGTGAGCAGTTCTTC
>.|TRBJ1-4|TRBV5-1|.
CASSLAQAGEKLFF
TGCGCCAGCAGCTTAGCTCAGGCGGGGGAAAAACTGTTTTTT
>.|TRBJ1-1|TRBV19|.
CASRPWGDTEAFF
TGTGCCAGTCGACCCTGGGGGGACACTGAAGCTTTCTTT
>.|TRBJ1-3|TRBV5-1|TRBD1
CASSLGTGRTGNTIYF
TGCGCCAGCAGCTTGGGGACAGGGAGGACTGGAAACACCATATATTTT
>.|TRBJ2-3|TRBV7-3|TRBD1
CATRKGAGDTQYF
TGTGCCACCAGGAAGGGGGCCGGCGATACGCAGTATTTT
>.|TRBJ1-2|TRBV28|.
CASSLGGGGRSYGYTF
TGTGCCAGCAGTTTAGGGGGCGGGGGGAGGTCCTATGGCTACACCTTC
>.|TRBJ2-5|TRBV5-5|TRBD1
CASSEGQAQETQYF
TGTGCCAGCAGCGAGGGACAGGCACAAGAGACCCAGTACTTC
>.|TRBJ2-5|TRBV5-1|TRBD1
CASSAGQGGGETQYF
TGCGCCAGCAGCGCGGGACAGGGGGGAGGAGAGACCCAGTACTTC
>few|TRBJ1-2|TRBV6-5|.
CASSYLVQGRSYGYTF
TGTGCCAGCAGTTACTTAGTCCAGGGTCGCAGCTATGGCTACACCTTC
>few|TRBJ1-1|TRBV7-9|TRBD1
CASRLTGGTEAFF
TGTGCCAGCAGATTAACAGGGGGCACTGAAGCTTTCTTT
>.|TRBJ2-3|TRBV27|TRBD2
CASRVAGGPADTQYF
TGTGCCAGCAGGGTAGCGGGAGGGCCCGCAGATACGCAGTATTTT
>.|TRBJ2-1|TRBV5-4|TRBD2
CASVPGVLGSGSTYNEQFF
TGTGCCAGCGTGCCGGGGGTCCTGGGTAGCGGGAGCACCTACAATGAGCAGTTCTTC
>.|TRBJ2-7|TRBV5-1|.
CASSFQGTYEQYF
TGCGCCAGCAGCTTTCAGGGGACCTACGAGCAGTACTTC
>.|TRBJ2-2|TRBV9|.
CASSVGQGGIGTGELFF
TGTGCCAGCAGCGTGGGGCAAGGCGGGATCGGCACCGGGGAGCTGTTTTTT
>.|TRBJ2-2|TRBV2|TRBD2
CASRDRLAGNPGELFF
TGTGCCAGCAGGGATCGACTAGCGGGAAACCCCGGGGAGCTGTTTTTT
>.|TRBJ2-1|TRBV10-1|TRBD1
CASIGYRDREGHEQFF
TGCGCCAGCATAGGCTATCGGGACAGGGAGGGACATGAGCAGTTCTTC
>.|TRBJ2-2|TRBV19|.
CASRDSPGTGELFF
TGTGCCAGCAGGGACTCCCCCGGGACCGGGGAGCTGTTTTTT
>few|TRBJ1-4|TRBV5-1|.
CASSSGTLGQKLFF
TGCGCCAGCAGCTCCGGGACTTTGGGCCAAAAACTGTTTTTT
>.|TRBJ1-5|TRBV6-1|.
CASRRGINQPQHF
TGTGCCAGCAGGCGCGGGATCAATCAGCCCCAGCATTTT
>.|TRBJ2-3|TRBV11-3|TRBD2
CASSFPLRLAGVTDTQYF
TGTGCCAGCAGCTTTCCGCTCCGACTAGCGGGAGTTACAGATACGCAGTATTTT
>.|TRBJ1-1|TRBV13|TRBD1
CASSRGQGAGLGDTEAFF
TGTGCCAGCAGCCGCGGACAGGGGGCTGGGTTAGGGGACACTGAAGCTTTCTTT
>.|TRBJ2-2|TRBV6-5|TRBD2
CASRLAGANTGELFF
TGTGCCAGCAGGCTAGCGGGCGCGAACACCGGGGAGCTGTTTTTT
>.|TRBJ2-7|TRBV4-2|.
CASSQDRGDEQYF
TGTGCCAGCAGCCAAGATAGAGGAGACGAGCAGTACTTC
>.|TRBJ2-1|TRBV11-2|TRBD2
CASSLEGTSGYNEQFF
TGTGCCAGCAGCTTAGAGGGGACTAGCGGCTACAATGAGCAGTTCTTC
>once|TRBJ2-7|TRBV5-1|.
CASSPQGSSYEQYF
TGCGCCAGCAGCCCCCAGGGGAGCTCCTACGAGCAGTACTTC
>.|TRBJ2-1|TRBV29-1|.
CSVEDPRVSYNEQFF
TGCAGCGTTGAAGATCCCAGGGTCTCCTACAATGAGCAGTTCTTC
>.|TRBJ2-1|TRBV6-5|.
CASSYSRRGEQFF
TGTGCCAGCAGTTACTCGAGAAGGGGTGAGCAGTTCTTC
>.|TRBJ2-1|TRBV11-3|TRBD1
CASSARQGSGDEQFF
TGTGCCAGCAGCGCAAGACAGGGGTCCGGCGATGAGCAGTTCTTC
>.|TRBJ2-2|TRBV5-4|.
CASSLLAFTGELFF
TGTGCCAGCAGCTTACTCGCGTTCACCGGGGAGCTGTTTTTT
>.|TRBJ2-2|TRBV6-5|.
CASSRQARPGELFF
TGTGCCAGCAGCCGACAGGCTAGGCCCGGGGAGCTGTTTTTT
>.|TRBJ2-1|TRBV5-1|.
CASSLGDNYNEQFF
TGCGCCAGCAGCTTAGGGGACAACTACAATGAGCAGTTCTTC
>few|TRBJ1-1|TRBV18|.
CASSLAGQPTLNTEAFF
TGTGCCAGCTCCCTCGCGGGGCAGCCCACTCTTAACACTGAAGCTTTCTTT
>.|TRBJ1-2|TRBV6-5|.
CASSTPGGYTF
TGTGCCAGCAGCACACCAGGGGGCTACACCTTC
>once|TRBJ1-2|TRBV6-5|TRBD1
CASRPDRVWGYTF
TGTGCCAGCAGGCCGGACAGGGTTTGGGGCTACACCTTC
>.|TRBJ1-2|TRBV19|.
CASSISRYYGYTF
TGTGCCAGTAGTATAAGCCGGTACTATGGCTACACCTTC
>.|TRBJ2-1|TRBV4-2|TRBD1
CASSQDVDRVYNEQFF
TGTGCCAGCAGCCAAGATGTGGACAGGGTTTACAATGAGCAGTTCTTC
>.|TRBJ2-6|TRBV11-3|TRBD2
CASSSPPRGGGSRGANGLTF
TGTGCCAGCAGCTCCCCCCCCCGGGGCGGGGGGTCGCGGGGGGCCAACGGCCTGACTTTC
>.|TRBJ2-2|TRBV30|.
CAWSILGGNTGELFF
TGTGCCTGGAGTATTTTGGGGGGGAACACCGGGGAGCTGTTTTTT
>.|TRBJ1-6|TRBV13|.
CASYDSYYNSPLHF
TGTGCCAGCTACGACAGTTACTATAATTCACCCCTCCACTTT
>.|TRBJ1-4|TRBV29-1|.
CSVGARRAGEKLFF
TGCAGCGTGGGTGCTAGGAGGGCGGGGGAAAAACTGTTTTTT
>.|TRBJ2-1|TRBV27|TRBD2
CASSLSGSGGEQFF
TGTGCCAGCAGTTTATCCGGAAGCGGGGGAGAGCAGTTCTTC
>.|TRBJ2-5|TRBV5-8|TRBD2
CASSWEGKKDTQYF
TGTGCCAGCAGCTGGGAGGGTAAAAAGGATACCCAGTACTTC
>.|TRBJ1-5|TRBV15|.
CATSRGSGFGNQPQHF
TGTGCCACCAGCAGAGGATCGGGGTTTGGCAATCAGCCCCAGCATTTT
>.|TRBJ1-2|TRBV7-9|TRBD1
CASSRQGYGYTF
TGTGCCAGCAGCCGACAGGGATATGGCTACACCTTC
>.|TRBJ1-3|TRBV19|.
CASSIRLASGNTIYF
TGTGCCAGTAGTATACGACTTGCCTCTGGAAACACCATATATTTT